Sequencing of this T cell receptor beta chain was carried out in a study of T-cell reconstitution after alpha-beta-depleted transplantation in children. CDR1 is KGHSH, CDR2 LQKENI, per germline. The CDR3 is made up of 13 amino acids. V lost 0 bases to trimming and J lost 13 bases, with 12 bases between them. For TCRbeta, the library was prepared with unique molecular identifiers. From the PCR reads, TCRdb called clonotypes with MiXCR, one entry per CDR3 protein. The sample gives 230,000 or so distinct CDR3 sequences, about 8.8% of which show up once; 5% to 5.5% is in the top ten. This chain connects TRBV18 to TRBJ1-4, with D perhaps matching TRBD1 (6 bases). The clonotype was recovered from a human donor who donated a stem cell graft to a child with SCID. The sample consisted of PBMCs from the stem cell graft donor, taken from the stem cell graft. CDR3 DNA sequence: TGTGCCAGCTCACCACCGGGGGCCATTCGACTGTTTTTT. It is translated as CASSPPGAIRLFF.